This T cell receptor (beta chain) was recorded in a study of blood T cell repertoires in COVID-19. The CDR3 has 13 amino acids. Between the trimmed V and J ends, which lost 8 bases and 5 bases, there was a span of 18 bases. Germline-derived CDR1 and CDR2 are SQVTM and ANQGSEA. TCRdb keeps only in-frame clones here, not all; method: immunoSEQ multiplex PCR. The data hold 250,000 to 400,000 clones, with around 90% observed a single time. Sequenced input: peripheral blood. This TCR was sampled from a young woman with COVID-19, enrolled during active disease. This chain joins TRBV29-1 and TRBJ1-1, with D perhaps matching TRBD1 (6 bases). In nucleotides, the CDR3 is TGCAGCTTTATACGGACAGCTTGGACTGAAGCTTTCTTT. Encoded protein: CSFIRTAWTEAFF.